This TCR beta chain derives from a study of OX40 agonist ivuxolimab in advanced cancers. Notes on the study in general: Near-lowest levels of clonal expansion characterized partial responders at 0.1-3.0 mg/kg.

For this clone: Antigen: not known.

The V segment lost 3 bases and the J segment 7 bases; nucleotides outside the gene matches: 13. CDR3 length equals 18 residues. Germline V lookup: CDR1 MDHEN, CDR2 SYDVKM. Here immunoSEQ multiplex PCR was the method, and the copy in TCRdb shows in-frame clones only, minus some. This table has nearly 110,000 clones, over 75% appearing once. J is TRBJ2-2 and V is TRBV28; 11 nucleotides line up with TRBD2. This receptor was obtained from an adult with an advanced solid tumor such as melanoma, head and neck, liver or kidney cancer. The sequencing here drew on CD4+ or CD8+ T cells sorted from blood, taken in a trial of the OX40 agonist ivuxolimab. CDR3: CASSFVTSGGRRYGELFF. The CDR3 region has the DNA TGTGCCAGCAGTTTTGTTACTAGCGGGGGCCGTCGGTACGGGGAGCTGTTTTTT.